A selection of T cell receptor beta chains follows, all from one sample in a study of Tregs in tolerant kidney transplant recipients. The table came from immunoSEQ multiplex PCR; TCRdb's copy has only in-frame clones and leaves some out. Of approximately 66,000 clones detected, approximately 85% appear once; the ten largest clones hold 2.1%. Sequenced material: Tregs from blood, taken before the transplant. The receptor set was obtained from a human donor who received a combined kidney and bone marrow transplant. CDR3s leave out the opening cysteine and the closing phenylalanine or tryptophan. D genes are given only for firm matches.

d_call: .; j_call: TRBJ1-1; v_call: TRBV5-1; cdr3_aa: ASNEIPDTEAF
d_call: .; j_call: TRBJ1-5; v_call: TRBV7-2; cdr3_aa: ASSGGGGWQPQH
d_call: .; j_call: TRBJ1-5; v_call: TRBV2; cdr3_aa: ASSPTNQPQH
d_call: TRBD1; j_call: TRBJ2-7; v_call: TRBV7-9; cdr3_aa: ASSHPGQGIRLY
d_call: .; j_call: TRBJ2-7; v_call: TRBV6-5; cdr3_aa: ASSYSTNPSYEQY
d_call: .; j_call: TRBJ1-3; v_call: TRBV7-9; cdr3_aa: ASRLSSGNTIY
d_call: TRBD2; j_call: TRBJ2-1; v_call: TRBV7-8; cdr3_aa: ASSFLAGDTYNEQF
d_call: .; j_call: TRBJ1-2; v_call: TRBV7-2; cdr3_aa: ASSLARGPNYGYT
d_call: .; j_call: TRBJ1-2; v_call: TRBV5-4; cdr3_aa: ASSPTGTGGYT
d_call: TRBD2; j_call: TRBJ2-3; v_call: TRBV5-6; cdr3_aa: ASSFDLAGGGGTQY
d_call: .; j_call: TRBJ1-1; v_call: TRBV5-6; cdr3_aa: ASSLSGRTAAF
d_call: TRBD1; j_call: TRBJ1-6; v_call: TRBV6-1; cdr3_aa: ASSHRQGAQSPLH
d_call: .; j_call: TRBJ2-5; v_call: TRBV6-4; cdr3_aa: ASSNYYAPGRNLRETQY
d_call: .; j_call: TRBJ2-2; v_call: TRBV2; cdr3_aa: ASRARDVSTGELF
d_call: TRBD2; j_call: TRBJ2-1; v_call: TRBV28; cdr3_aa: ASSFSLAGAGDSYNEQF
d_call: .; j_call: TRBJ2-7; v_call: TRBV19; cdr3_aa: ASSMNREQY
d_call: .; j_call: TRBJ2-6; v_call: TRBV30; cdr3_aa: AWGLDYASGANVLT
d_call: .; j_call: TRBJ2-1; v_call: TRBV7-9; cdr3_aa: ASSLSRGQF
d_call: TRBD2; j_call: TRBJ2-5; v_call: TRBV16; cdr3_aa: ASSQFFWTSARQETQY
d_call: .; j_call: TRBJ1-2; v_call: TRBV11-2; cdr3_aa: ASSPDRVGYT
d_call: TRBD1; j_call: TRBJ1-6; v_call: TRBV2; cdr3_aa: ASERSWTGDVTALH
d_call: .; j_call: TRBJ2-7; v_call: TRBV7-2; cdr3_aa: ASSLGGVFSYEQY
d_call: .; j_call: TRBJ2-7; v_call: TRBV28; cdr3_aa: ASSFQLGQDPPFEQY
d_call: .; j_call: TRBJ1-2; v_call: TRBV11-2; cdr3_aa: ASSLGGEYGYT
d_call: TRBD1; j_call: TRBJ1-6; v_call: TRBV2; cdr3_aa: ASSPTGVRSPLH
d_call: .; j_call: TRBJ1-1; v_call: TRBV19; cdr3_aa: ASSQWSTEAF
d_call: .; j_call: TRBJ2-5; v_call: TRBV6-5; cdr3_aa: ASSSGLHQETQY
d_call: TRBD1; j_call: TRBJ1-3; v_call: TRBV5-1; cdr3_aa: ASRSDDRGGNTIY
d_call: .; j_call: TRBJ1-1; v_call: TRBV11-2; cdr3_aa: AGKLAVNTEAF
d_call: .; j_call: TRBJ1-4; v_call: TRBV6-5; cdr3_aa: ASSYPGQRHEKLF
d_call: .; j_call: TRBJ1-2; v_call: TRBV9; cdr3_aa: ASSPRTGEGYT
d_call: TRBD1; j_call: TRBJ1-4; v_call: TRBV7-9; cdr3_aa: ASSSGQGPPTNEKLF
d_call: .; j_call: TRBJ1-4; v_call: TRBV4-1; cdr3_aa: ASSPYSGTQGEKLF
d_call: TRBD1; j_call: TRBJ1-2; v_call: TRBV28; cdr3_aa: ASSLDRGQGYT
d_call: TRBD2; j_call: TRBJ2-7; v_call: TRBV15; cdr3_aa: ATSSRLAGGSFKQY
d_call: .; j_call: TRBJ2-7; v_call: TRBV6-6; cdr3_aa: ASSYSLYEQY
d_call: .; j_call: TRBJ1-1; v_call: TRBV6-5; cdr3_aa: ASSQGQTEAF
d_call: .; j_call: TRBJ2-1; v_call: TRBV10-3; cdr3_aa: AISAMAGVYNNEQF
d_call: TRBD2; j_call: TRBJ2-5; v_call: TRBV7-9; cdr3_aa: ASTHRTSEETQY
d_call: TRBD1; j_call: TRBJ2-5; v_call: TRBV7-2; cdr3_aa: ASSPLTGVETQY
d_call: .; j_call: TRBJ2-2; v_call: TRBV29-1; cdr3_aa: SVDSGYTGELF
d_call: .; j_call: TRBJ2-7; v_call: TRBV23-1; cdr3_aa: ASSQGQSYEQY